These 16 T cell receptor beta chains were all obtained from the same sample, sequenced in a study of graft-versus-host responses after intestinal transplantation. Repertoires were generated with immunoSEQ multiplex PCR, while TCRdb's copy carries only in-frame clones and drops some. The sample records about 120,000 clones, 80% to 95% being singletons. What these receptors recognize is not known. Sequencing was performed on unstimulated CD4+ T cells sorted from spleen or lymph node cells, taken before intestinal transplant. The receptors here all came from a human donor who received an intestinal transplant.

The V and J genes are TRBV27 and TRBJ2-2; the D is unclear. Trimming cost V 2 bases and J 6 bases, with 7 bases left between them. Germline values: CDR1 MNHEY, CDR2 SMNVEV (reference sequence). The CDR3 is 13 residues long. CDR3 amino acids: CASSLQQAGELFF. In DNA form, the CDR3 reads TGTGCCAGCAGTTTACAGCAGGCCGGGGAGCTGTTTTTT.

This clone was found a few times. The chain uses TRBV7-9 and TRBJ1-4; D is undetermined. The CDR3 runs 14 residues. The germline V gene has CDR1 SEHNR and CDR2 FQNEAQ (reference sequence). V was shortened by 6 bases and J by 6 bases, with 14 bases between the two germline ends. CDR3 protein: CASSYWPSDEKLFF. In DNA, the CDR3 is TGTGCCAGCAGTTATTGGCCCTCGGATGAAAAACTGTTTTTT.

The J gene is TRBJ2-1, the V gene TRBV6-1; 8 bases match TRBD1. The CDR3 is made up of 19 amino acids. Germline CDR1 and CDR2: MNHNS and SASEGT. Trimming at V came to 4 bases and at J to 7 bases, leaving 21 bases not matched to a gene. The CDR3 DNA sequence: TGTGCCAGCAGTGCTCAGGGGGCGCCGGGGTCCCCAATAAGGAATGAGCAGTTCTTC. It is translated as CASSAQGAPGSPIRNEQFF.

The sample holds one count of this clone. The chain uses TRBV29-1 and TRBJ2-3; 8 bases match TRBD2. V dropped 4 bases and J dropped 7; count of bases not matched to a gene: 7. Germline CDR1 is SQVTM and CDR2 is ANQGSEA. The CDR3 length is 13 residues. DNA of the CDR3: TGCAGCGTTGGCGGGGTAGCGGGACATACGCAGTATTTT. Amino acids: CSVGGVAGHTQYF.

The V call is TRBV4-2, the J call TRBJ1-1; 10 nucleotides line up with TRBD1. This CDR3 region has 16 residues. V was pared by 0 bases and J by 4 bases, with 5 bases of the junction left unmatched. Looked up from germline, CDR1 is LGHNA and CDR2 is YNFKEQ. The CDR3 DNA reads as TGTGCCAGCAGCCAAGATGGGACAGGGGTGGGCACTGAAGCTTTCTTT. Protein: CASSQDGTGVGTEAFF.

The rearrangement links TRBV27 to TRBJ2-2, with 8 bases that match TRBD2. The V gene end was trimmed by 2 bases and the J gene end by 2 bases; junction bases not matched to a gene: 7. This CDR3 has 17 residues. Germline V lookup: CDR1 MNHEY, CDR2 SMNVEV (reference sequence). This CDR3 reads CASSLGTGRDNTGELFF. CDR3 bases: TGTGCCAGCAGTTTAGGGACCGGGAGGGATAACACCGGGGAGCTGTTTTTT.

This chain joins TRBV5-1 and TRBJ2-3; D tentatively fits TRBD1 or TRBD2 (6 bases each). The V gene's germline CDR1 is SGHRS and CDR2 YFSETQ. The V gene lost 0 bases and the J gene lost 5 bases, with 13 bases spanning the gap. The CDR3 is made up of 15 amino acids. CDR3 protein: CASSLGGGGGDTQYF. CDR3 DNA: TGCGCCAGCAGCTTGGGTGGCGGAGGGGGAGATACGCAGTATTTT.

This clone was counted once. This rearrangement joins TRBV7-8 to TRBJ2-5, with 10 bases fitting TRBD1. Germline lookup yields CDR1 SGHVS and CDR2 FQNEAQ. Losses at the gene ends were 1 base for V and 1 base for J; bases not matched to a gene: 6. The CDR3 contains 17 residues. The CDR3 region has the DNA TGTGCCAGCAGCTTAGTGGGGACAGGGGCCACCCAAGAGACCCAGTACTTC. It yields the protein CASSLVGTGATQETQYF.

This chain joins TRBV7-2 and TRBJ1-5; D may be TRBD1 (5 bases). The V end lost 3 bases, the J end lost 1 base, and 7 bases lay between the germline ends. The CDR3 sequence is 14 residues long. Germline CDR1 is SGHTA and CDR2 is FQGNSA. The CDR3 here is CASSFRESNQPQHF. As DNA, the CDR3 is TGTGCCAGCAGCTTCAGGGAAAGCAATCAGCCCCAGCATTTT.

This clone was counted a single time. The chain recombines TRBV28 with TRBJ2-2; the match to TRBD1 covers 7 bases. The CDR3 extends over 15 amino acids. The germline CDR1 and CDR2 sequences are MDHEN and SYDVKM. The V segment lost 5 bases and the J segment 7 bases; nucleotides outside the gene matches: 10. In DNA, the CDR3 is TGTGCCAGCAGTCCCCCGACAGGGAAAAGCGGGGAGCTGTTTTTT. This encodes CASSPPTGKSGELFF.

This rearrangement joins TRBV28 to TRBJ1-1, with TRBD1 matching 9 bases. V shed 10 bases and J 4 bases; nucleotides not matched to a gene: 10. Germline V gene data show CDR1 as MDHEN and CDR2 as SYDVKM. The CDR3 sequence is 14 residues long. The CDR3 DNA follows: TGTGCCACCGTACAGGGGGCGCGAATCACTGAAGCTTTCTTT. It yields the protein CATVQGARITEAFF. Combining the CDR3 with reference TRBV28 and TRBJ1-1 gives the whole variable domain DVKVTQSSRYLVKRTGEKVFLECVQDMDHENMFWYRQDPGLGLRLIYFSYDVKMKEKGDIPEGYSVSREKKERFSLILESASTNQTSMYLCATVQGARITEAFFGQGTRLTVV.

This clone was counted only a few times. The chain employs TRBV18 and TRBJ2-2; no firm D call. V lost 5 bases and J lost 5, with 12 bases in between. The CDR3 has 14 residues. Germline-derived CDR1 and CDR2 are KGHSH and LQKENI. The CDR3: CASSSERGTGELFF. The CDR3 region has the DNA TGTGCCAGCTCAAGTGAGCGAGGAACCGGGGAGCTGTTTTTT.

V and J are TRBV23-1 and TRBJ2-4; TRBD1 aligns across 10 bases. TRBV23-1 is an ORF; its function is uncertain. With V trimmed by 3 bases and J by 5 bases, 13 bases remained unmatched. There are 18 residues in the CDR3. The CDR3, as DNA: TGCGCCAGCAGTCACTATTTTAGGACAGGGGGGTGGCAAAACATTCAGTACTTC. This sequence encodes CASSHYFRTGGWQNIQYF.

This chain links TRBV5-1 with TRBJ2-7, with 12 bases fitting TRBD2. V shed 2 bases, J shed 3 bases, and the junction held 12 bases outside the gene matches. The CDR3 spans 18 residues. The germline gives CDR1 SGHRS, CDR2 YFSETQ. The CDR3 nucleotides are TGCGCCAGCAGCTTCTGGTCTAGCGGGGGGGGGTCGGTCTACGAGCAGTACTTC. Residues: CASSFWSSGGGSVYEQYF.

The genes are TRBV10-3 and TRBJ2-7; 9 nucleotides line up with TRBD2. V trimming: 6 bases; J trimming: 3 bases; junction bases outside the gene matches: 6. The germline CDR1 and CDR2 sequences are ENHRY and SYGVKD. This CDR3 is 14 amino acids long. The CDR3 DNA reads TGTGCCATCAGGAGGACTAGCGCGAGCTACGAGCAGTACTTC. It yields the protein CAIRRTSASYEQYF.

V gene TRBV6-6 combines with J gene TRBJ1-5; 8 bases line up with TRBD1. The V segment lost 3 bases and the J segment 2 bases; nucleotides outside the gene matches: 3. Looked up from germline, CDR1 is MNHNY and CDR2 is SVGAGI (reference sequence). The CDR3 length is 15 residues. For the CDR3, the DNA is TGTGCCAGCAGTTATAGGGGACAGGGCAATCAGCCCCAGCATTTT. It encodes CASSYRGQGNQPQHF.